Listed below are T cell receptor beta chains from one sample, sequenced in a study of blood T cells in healthy people across ages. MiXCR, applied by TCRdb to the 5' RACE reads, yields one record per CDR3 protein. The data show 1.5 million or so distinct CDR3 sequences, with 42% seen just once and approximately 7.9% held by the top ten. The sample was blood. These receptors were obtained from a woman aged 18-30 years in good health. The CDR3 runs from the conserved cysteine through the conserved F or W. A D gene is named only where the DNA matches it firmly. For some rows the clone size is stated as once, few or many, or as a class when expanded; others skip it.

j_gene,v_gene,d_gene,abundance,CDR3aa,CDR3nt
TRBJ2-5,TRBV3-1,NA,NA,CASSQGGAIIEQYF,TGTGCCAGCAGCCAAGGTGGGGCGATAATAGAGCAGTACTTC
TRBJ2-5,TRBV30,TRBD1,few,CAWSMTGVETQYF,TGTGCCTGGAGTATGACAGGGGTAGAGACCCAGTACTTC
TRBJ1-3,TRBV10-3,TRBD1,NA,CAISDGPRQGHSGNTIYF,TGTGCCATCAGTGATGGTCCCCGACAGGGACACTCTGGAAACACCATATATTTT
TRBJ2-7,TRBV10-3,TRBD1,few,CAISESDRGYEQYF,TGTGCCATCAGTGAGTCTGACAGGGGCTACGAGCAGTACTTC
TRBJ2-3,TRBV27,NA,NA,CASSFTAGVTDTQYF,TGTGCCAGCAGTTTTACAGCGGGCGTCACAGATACGCAGTATTTT
TRBJ1-1,TRBV6-1,NA,NA,CASSEAIPGTSARKGAFF,TGTGCCAGCAGTGAAGCTATCCCAGGGACTTCAGCGAGGAAGGGCGCTTTCTTT
TRBJ2-3,TRBV5-1,NA,NA,CASSLGQPTSTDTQYF,TGCGCCAGCAGCTTAGGACAGCCAACTAGCACAGATACGCAGTATTTT
TRBJ2-7,TRBV18,TRBD1,few,CASSPPGQVHEQYF,TGTGCCAGCTCACCTCCGGGACAGGTCCACGAGCAGTACTTC
TRBJ1-5,TRBV28,TRBD1,NA,CASRPQRGLGNQPQHF,TGTGCCAGCAGACCCCAGAGGGGGCTGGGGAATCAGCCCCAGCATTTT
TRBJ2-3,TRBV4-1,TRBD2,NA,CASSRAGADTQYF,TGCGCCAGCAGCCGAGCGGGGGCGGATACGCAGTATTTT
TRBJ2-7,TRBV4-1,TRBD2,NA,CASSQEWGGVAEQYF,TGCGCCAGCAGCCAGGAGTGGGGGGGAGTAGCCGAGCAGTACTTC
TRBJ2-7,TRBV4-1,NA,few,CASSQEGKTLSSYEQYF,TGCGCCAGCAGCCAAGAGGGAAAAACACTAAGCTCCTACGAGCAGTACTTC
TRBJ2-7,TRBV20-1,NA,few,CSARASGQDYEQYF,TGCAGTGCTAGAGCATCGGGACAAGACTACGAGCAGTACTTC
TRBJ2-7,TRBV27,TRBD1,few,CASSVTAGTGGYEQYF,TGTGCCAGCAGTGTAACAGCCGGGACAGGGGGCTACGAGCAGTACTTC
TRBJ1-6,TRBV6-5,NA,NA,CASSYAPPGMNSPLHF,TGTGCCAGCAGTTATGCCCCCCCAGGGATGAATTCACCCCTCCACTTT
TRBJ2-1,TRBV4-2,TRBD2,NA,CASSQPRGLAGDSKTGFRYNEQFF,TGTGCCAGCAGCCAACCCAGAGGCTTAGCGGGAGACTCGAAGACGGGTTTTAGGTACAATGAGCAGTTCTTC
TRBJ2-7,TRBV2,TRBD1,many,CATRQGSHEQYF,TGTGCCACCAGACAGGGGTCCCACGAGCAGTACTTC
TRBJ2-1,TRBV3-1,NA,few,CASSQGGLGGEQFF,TGTGCCAGCAGCCAAGGTGGCCTAGGCGGCGAGCAGTTCTTC
TRBJ2-2,TRBV27,NA,NA,CASSDRPSNTGELFF,TGTGCCAGCAGTGACAGGCCTTCGAACACCGGGGAGCTGTTTTTT
TRBJ2-3,TRBV20-1,TRBD2,NA,CSAKKLAGEGTDTQYF,TGCAGTGCTAAGAAACTAGCGGGAGAGGGCACAGATACGCAGTATTTT
TRBJ2-3,TRBV20-1,TRBD2,few,CSAKSSGSPSDTQYF,TGCAGTGCTAAATCCAGCGGGAGTCCCTCCGATACGCAGTATTTT
TRBJ2-7,TRBV4-2,NA,few,CASSQEVRDVSHEQYF,TGTGCCAGCAGCCAAGAGGTAAGGGACGTTAGCCACGAGCAGTACTTC